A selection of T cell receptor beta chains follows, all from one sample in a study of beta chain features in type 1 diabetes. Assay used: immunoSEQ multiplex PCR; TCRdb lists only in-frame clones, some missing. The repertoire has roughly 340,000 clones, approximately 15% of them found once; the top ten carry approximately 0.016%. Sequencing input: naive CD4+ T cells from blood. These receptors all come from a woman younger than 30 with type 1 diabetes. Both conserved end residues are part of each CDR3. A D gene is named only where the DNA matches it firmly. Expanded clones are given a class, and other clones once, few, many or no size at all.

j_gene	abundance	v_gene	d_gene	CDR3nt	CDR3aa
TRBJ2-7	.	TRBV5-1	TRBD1	TGCGCCAGCAGCCCCCCAGACAGGGCAGCCTACGAGCAGTACTTC	CASSPPDRAAYEQYF
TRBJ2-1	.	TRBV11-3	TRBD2	TGTGCCAGCAGCTTAGGAGCGGGAGTGGCCTACAATGAGCAGTTCTTC	CASSLGAGVAYNEQFF
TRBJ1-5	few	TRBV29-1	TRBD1	TGCAGCGCCAAGTACAGGGGACGCAATCAGCCCCAGCATTTT	CSAKYRGRNQPQHF
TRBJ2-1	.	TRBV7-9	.	TGTGCCAGCAGCCGGACGGCTAGCGCGTACAATGAGCAGTTCTTC	CASSRTASAYNEQFF
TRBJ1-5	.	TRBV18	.	TGTGCCAGCTCCCCGGACACTAGCAATCAGCCCCAGCATTTT	CASSPDTSNQPQHF
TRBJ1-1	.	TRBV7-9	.	TGTGCCAGCAGCCTAGACTTGTCGGTCACTGAAGCTTTCTTT	CASSLDLSVTEAFF
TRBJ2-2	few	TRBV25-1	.	TGTGCCAGCAGTGATAAGGGGCACTGGAACACCGGGGAGCTGTTTTTT	CASSDKGHWNTGELFF
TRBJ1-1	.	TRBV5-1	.	TGCGCCAGCAGCCGAACACAATCTTTGAACACTGAAGCTTTCTTT	CASSRTQSLNTEAFF
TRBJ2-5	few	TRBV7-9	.	TGTGCCAGCAGCTTAGCTCAGGGGAAAGGCCAAGAGACCCAGTACTTC	CASSLAQGKGQETQYF
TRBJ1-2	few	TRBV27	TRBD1	TGTGCCAGCAAACCTCGACCGGGACAGGGCGATGGCTACACCTTC	CASKPRPGQGDGYTF
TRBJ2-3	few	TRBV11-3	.	TGTGCCAGCAGCTTAGATCGAGCTCCAGATACGCAGTATTTT	CASSLDRAPDTQYF
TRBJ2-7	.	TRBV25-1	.	TGTGCCAGCAGTGATGGGGGACACTACGAGCAGTACTTC	CASSDGGHYEQYF
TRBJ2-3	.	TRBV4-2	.	TGTGCCAGCAGCCATATAGGACAGTACACAGATACGCAGTATTTT	CASSHIGQYTDTQYF
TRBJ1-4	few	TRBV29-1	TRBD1	TGCAGCGTGCGGTCAGGGGGCACCTCGGGGGAACTGTTTTTT	CSVRSGGTSGELFF
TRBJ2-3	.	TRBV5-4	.	TGTGCCAGCAGCCCAGCGGTACACACAGATACGCAGTATTTT	CASSPAVHTDTQYF
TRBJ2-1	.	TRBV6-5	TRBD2	TGTGCCAGCAGTTACGCGGGAGGTAAGAATGAGCAGTTCTTC	CASSYAGGKNEQFF
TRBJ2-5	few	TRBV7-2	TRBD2	TGTGCCAGCAGCTTGACCCGTTGGGGAGCGGGAGCAGTGGAGACCCAGTACTTC	CASSLTRWGAGAVETQYF
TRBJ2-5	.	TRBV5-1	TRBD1	TGCGCCAGCAGCTTGGACCCCCGTGGGACAGCTACAAAAGAGACCCAGTACTTC	CASSLDPRGTATKETQYF
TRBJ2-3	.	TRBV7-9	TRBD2	TGTGCCAGCGATGAACTAGCGGGGTGGTCTAGCACAGATACGCAGTATTTT	CASDELAGWSSTDTQYF
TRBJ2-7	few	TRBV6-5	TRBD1	TGTGCCAGCAGTTACGGGGACAGCCTCTCCTACGAGCAGTACTTC	CASSYGDSLSYEQYF
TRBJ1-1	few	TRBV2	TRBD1	TGTGCCAGCAGACAGACAGGGACCACTGAAGCTTTCTTT	CASRQTGTTEAFF
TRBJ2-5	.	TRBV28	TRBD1	TGTGCCAGCAGCAACAGGGGGCAACAAGAGACCCAGTACTTC	CASSNRGQQETQYF
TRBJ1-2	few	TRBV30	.	TGTGCCTGGACCTCCAGGGTAGACTACACCTTC	CAWTSRVDYTF
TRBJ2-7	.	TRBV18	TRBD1	TGTGCCAGCTCACCTGACAGGGGGGTCCCCTACGAGCAGTACTTC	CASSPDRGVPYEQYF
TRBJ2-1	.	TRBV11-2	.	TGTGCCAGCAGTGTTAGCGACGGGTTCTCCTACAATGAGCAGTTCTTC	CASSVSDGFSYNEQFF
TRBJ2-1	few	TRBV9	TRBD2	TGTGCCAGCAGCGCCGGGACTAGTCACAATGAGCAGTTCTTC	CASSAGTSHNEQFF
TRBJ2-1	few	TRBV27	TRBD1	TGTGCCAGCAGTTCTGGGGGACAGCCCTACAATGAGCAGTTCTTC	CASSSGGQPYNEQFF
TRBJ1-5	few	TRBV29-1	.	TGCAGCGTTGGAGGTAGCAATCAGCCCCAGCATTTT	CSVGGSNQPQHF
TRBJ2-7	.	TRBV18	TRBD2	TGTGCCAGCTCAGAGACTAGCGGGAAGGTGGAGCAGTACTTC	CASSETSGKVEQYF
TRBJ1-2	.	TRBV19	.	TGTGCCAGTAGATCGATTAGCGGGTACGGCTACACCTTC	CASRSISGYGYTF
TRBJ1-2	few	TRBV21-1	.	TGTGCCAGCAGCAACGGGACAGGGTACGGCTACACCTTC	CASSNGTGYGYTF
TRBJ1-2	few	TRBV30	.	TGTGCCTGGAACCCTACGGGGGGATCCTATGGCTACACCTTC	CAWNPTGGSYGYTF
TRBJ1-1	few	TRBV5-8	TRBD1	TGTGCCAGCAGCTTGGGGGACAGGGTGACTGAAGCTTTCTTT	CASSLGDRVTEAFF
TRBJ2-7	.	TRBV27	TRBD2	TGTGCCAGCAGTTCGATTAGCGGGAGGGCCTCCTACGAGCAGTACTTC	CASSSISGRASYEQYF
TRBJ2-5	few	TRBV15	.	TGTGCCACCAGCGGGCAGGGGGGTTGGCAAGAGACCCAGTACTTC	CATSGQGGWQETQYF
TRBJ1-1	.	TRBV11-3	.	TGTGCCAGCAGCCTCGGACAGACGGGCACTGAAGCTTTCTTT	CASSLGQTGTEAFF
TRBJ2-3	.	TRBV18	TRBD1	TGTGCCAGCTCACCGACAGGGGGGGGCACAGATACGCAGTATTTT	CASSPTGGGTDTQYF
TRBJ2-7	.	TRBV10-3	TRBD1	TGTGCCATCAGGGGGACAGGGGGCGAGCAGTACTTC	CAIRGTGGEQYF
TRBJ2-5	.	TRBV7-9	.	TGTGCCAGCAGCTTATCAGAAAGGGGGACCCAGTACTTC	CASSLSERGTQYF
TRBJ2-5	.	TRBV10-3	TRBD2	TGTGCCATCAGTGAGTCTAGCGGGAAGGAGACCCAGTACTTC	CAISESSGKETQYF
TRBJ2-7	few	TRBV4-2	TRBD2	TGTGCCAGCAGCCAAGCTGGCGGGAGGGCCACGTCCTACTACGAGCAGTACTTC	CASSQAGGRATSYYEQYF
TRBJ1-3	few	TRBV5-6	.	TGTGCCAGCAGCTTTACAGGTGTGGACACCATATATTTT	CASSFTGVDTIYF
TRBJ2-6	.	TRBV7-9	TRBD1	TGTGCCAGCAGCTCACAGGGGCCTACCCCTTCCTCTGGGGCCAACGTCCTGACTTTC	CASSSQGPTPSSGANVLTF
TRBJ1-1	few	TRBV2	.	TGTGCCAGCAGTGCTCAGGGCACTGAAGCTTTCTTT	CASSAQGTEAFF
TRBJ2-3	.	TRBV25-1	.	TGTGCCAGCAGCCACCGCTACGGGAGATCACGGACAGATACGCAGTATTTT	CASSHRYGRSRTDTQYF
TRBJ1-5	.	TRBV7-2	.	TGTGCCAGCAGCTCCAGGGGTAATCAGCCCCAGCATTTT	CASSSRGNQPQHF
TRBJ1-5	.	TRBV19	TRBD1	TGTGCCAGTAGTATGGGACAGGGGATGTATCAGCCCCAGCATTTT	CASSMGQGMYQPQHF
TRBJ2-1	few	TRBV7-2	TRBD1	TGTGCCAGCAGCCGTGGACAGGGAGGATACAATGAGCAGTTCTTC	CASSRGQGGYNEQFF